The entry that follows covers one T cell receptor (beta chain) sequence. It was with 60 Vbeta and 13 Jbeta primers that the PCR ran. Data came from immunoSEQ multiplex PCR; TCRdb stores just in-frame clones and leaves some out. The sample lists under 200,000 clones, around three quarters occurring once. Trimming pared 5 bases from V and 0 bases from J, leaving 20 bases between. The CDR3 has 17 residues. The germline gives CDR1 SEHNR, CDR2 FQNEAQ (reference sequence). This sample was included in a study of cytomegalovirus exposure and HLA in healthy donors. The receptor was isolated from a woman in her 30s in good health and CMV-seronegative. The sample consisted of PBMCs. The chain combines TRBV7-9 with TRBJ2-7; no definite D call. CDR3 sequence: CASSPLRVTLGSYEQYF. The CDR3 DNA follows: TGTGCCAGCAGCCCGCTGAGAGTTACCCTTGGCTCCTACGAGCAGTACTTC.